This TCR beta chain was recovered during a study of blood T cell repertoires in COVID-19. Study overall: Sources were T cells, B-cell-depleted T cells, or PBMCs; the material itself was cDNA or gDNA.

TCRdb's table, derived via immunoSEQ multiplex PCR, lists solely in-frame clones and lacks some. The sample carries over 80,000 clones, 70% to 90% recorded once. The material sequenced was peripheral blood. The TCR was taken from a human donor in a cohort sampled during active COVID-19.

CDR3 in DNA: TGTGCCAGCAGCTTAGTCGCGGGAGGGCCGTCGGATACGCAGTATTTT. Translating gives CASSLVAGGPSDTQYF. V usage is TRBV7-8 and J usage is TRBJ2-3; 9 bases line up with TRBD2. The V and J ends lost 1 base and 6 bases, in that order; junction bases with no gene match: 8. CDR3 length: 16 residues. The germline CDR1 and CDR2 sequences are SGHVS and FQNEAQ.